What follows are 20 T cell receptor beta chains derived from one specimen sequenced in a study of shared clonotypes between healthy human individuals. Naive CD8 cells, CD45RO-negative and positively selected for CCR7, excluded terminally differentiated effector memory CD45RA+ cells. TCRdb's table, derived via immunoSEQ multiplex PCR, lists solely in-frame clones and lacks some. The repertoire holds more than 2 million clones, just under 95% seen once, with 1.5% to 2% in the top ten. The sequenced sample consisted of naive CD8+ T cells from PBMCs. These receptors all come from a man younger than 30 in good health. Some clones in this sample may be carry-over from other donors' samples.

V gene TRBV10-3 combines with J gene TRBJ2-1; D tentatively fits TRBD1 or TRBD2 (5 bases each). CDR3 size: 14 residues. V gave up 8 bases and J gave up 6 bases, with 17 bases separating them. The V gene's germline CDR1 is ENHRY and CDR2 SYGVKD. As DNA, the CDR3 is TGTGCCATCCTAGCAGTTAAGGGGCCCAATGAGCAGTTCTTC. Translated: CAILAVKGPNEQFF.

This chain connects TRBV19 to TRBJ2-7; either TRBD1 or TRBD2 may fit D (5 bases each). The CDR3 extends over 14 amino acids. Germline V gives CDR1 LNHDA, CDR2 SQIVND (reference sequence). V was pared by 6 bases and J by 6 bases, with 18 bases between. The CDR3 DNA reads TGTGCCAGTAGCGGGACGTACCCGCCTAGCGAGCAGTACTTC. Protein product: CASSGTYPPSEQYF.

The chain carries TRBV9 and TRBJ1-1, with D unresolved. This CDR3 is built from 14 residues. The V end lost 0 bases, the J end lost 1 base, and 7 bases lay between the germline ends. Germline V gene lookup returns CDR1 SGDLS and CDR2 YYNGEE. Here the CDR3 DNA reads TGTGCCAGCAGCGTAGATTGGGGGAACACTGAAGCTTTCTTT. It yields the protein CASSVDWGNTEAFF.

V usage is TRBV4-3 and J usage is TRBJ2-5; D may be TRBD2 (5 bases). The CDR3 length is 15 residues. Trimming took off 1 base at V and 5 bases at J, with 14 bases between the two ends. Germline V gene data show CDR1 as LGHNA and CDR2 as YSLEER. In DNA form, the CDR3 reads TGCGCCAGCAGCCAAGGTGCTAGCCCCGGGGAGACCCAGTACTTC. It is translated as CASSQGASPGETQYF.

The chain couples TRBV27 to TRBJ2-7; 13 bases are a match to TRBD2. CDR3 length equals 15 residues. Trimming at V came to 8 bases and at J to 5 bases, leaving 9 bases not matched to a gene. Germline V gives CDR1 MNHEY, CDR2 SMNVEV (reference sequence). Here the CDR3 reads CASFSRTSGSNEQYF. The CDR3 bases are TGTGCCAGCTTCTCCCGGACTAGCGGGAGTAACGAGCAGTACTTC.

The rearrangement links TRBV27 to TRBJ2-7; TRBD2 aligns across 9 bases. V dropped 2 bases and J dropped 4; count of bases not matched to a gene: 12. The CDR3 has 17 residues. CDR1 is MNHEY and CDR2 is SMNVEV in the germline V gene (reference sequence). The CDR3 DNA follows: TGTGCCAGCAGTTTAAGGCCCAGTGGCGGGAGGGGTTACGAGCAGTACTTC. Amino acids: CASSLRPSGGRGYEQYF.

The CDR3: CASSDGPAGVRNEQFF. In DNA, the CDR3 is TGTGCCAGCAGTGACGGTCCAGCGGGAGTCCGCAATGAGCAGTTCTTC. The chain recombines TRBV2 with TRBJ2-1; TRBD2 matches 8 bases. Germline assignment: CDR1 SNHLY and CDR2 FYNNEI. With 3 bases clipped from V and 6 bases from J, the junction kept 10 bases outside the gene matches. The length of the CDR3 is 16 residues.

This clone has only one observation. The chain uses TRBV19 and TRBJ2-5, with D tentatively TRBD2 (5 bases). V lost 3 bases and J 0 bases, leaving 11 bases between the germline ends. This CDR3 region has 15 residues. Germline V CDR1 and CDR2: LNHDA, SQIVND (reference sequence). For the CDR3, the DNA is TGTGCCAGTAGTATGACGACCGGGAACCAAGAGACCCAGTACTTC. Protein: CASSMTTGNQETQYF.

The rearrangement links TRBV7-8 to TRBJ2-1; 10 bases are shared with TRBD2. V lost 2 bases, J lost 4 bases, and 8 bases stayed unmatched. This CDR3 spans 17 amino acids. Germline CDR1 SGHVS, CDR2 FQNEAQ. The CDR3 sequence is CASSLTTGLARYNEQFF. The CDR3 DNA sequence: TGTGCCAGCAGCTTAACAACGGGACTAGCGAGGTACAATGAGCAGTTCTTC.

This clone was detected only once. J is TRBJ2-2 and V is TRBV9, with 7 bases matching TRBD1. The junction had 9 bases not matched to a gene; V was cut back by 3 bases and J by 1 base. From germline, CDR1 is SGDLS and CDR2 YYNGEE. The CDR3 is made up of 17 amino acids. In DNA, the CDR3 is TGTGCCAGCAGCGACCAACAGGGGCACGGGAACACCGGGGAGCTGTTTTTT. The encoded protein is CASSDQQGHGNTGELFF.

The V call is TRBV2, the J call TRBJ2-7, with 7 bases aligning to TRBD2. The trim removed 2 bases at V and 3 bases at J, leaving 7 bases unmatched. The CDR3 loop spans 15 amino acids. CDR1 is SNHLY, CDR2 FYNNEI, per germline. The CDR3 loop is CASSELGTTGYEQYF. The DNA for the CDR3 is TGTGCCAGCAGTGAACTCGGGACTACCGGCTACGAGCAGTACTTC.

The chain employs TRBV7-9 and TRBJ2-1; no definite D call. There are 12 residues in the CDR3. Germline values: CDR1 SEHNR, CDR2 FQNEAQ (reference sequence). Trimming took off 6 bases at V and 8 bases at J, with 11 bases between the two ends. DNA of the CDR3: TGTGCCAGCAGTCATCCTCGTGATGAGCAGTTCTTC. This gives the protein CASSHPRDEQFF.

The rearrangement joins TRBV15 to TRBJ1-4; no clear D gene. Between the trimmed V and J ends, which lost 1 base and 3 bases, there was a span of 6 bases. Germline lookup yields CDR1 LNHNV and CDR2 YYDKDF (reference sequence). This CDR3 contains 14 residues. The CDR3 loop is CATSRVVPNEKLFF. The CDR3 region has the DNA TGTGCCACCAGCAGAGTGGTCCCTAATGAAAAACTGTTTTTT.

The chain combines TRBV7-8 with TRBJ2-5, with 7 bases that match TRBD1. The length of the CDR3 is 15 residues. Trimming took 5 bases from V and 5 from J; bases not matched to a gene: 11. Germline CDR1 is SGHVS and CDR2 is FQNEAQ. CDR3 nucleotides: TGTGCCAGCAGCCTATACGACAGGGCAGGGGAGACCCAGTACTTC. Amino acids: CASSLYDRAGETQYF.

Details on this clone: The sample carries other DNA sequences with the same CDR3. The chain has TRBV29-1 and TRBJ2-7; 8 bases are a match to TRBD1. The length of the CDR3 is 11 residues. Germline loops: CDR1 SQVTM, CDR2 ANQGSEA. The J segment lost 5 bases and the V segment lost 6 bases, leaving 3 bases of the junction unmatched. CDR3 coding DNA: TGCAGCGTCGACAGGGGCAACGAGCAGTACTTC. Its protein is CSVDRGNEQYF.

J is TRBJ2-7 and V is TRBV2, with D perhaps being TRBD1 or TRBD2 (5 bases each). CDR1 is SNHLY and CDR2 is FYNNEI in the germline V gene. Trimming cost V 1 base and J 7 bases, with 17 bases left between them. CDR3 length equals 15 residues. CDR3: CASSEDQGAWGEQYF. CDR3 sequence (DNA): TGTGCCAGCAGTGAAGACCAGGGAGCCTGGGGGGAGCAGTACTTC.

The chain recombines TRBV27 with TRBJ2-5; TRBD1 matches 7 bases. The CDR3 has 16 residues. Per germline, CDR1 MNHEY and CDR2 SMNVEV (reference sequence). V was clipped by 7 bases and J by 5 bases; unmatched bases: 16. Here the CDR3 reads CASKEVTGALGETQYF. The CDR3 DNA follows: TGTGCCAGCAAAGAGGTTACAGGGGCCCTTGGGGAGACCCAGTACTTC.

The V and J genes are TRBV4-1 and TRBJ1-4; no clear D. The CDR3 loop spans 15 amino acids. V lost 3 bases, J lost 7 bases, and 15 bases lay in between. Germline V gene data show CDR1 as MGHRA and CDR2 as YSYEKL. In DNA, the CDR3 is TGCGCCAGCAGCCAGGCTCGGGATCTACTTGAAAAACTGTTTTTT. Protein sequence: CASSQARDLLEKLFF.

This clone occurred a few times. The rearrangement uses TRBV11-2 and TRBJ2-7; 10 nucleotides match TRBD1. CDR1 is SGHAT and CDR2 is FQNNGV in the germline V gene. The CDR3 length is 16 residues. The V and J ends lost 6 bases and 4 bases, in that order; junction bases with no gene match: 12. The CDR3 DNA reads TGTGCCAGCAGAGGACTCGGGGGACAGGGGAAATACGAGCAGTACTTC. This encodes CASRGLGGQGKYEQYF.

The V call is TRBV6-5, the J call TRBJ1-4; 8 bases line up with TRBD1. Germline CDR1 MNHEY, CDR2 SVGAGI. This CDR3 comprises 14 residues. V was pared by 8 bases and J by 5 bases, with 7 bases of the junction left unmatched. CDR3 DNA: TGTGCCAGCCGAGACAGGGGCAGAAATGAAAAACTGTTTTTT. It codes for CASRDRGRNEKLFF.